The entry below describes one T cell receptor beta chain. What it binds is unknown. The sample comes from a study of T cell responses to AZD1222 COVID-19 vaccine. The study's findings and limits: Repertoire sampling was restricted to post-peak T cell response timepoints. Only a handful of people who got AZD1222 tested seropositive at baseline. Unmutated variant regions reportedly attract nearly half of all spike-specific TCRs. Compared with day 0, the breadth and depth of the Spike-specific TCR repertoire rose significantly after two doses of AZD1222.

Here immunoSEQ multiplex PCR was the method, and the copy in TCRdb shows in-frame clones only, minus some. The table lists about 180,000 clones, around 90% of them singletons. V lost 5 bases and J lost 7; bases outside the gene matches: 11. This CDR3 spans 16 amino acids. Germline V gene data show CDR1 as SGHAT and CDR2 as FQNNGV. The chain joins TRBV11-2 to TRBJ2-1; 10 bases agree with TRBD1. Sequencing used peripheral blood, obtained 28 days after the second AZD1222 dose. This clonotype was obtained from an adult who received the AZD1222 COVID-19 vaccine. The chain's CDR3 is CASSSIWTGGQNEQFF. The CDR3 DNA is TGTGCCAGCAGCAGCATCTGGACAGGGGGTCAGAATGAGCAGTTCTTC.